The subject of this entry is one T cell receptor beta chain. This clone was detected only a few times. Which antigen it targets is not known. It has no much larger one-base neighbor in the sample; base qualities were not kept. The data belong to a study of cytomegalovirus exposure and HLA in healthy donors (dated by TCRdb to the late 2010s). About the investigation overall: An earlier analysis of a few hundred of the donors reported under 300 Gb of sequence data and about 120 million unique TCR beta sequences obtained from roughly 180 million T cells. About 330 gigabases of sequencing data and roughly 81 million unique TCR sequences made up an early release that covered roughly 670 HLA-typed donors. Among the roughly 370 genotyped donors, roughly 80% belonged to the genetic ancestry cluster associated with self-reported Caucasian donors. The study aimed to test whether cataloging public T cell receptors could reveal signatures of past pathogen exposure. The T cell repertoires of about 700 subjects were profiled by immunosequencing and related to cytomegalovirus serostatus. In addition to the first cohort of 650 to 800 subjects, a separate validation cohort of 100 to 150 different subjects was used. To predict cytomegalovirus infection status, the study combined high-throughput TCR immunosequencing, statistical association of individual TCRs with disease status, and machine learning. A later analysis re-analyzed previously published TCR beta repertoires from roughly 630 donors and added high-resolution HLA genotyping to study TCR occurrence patterns. The later analysis used no new phenotypic data to find candidate immune exposures, relying instead on TCR beta sequences and their occurrence across donors. In an earlier analysis of 500 to 650 of the donors, high-throughput TCR beta sequencing was used to judge whether each TCR beta V gene segment behaved as functional or pseudogenic. Alongside the repertoire data, information on donor age, sex, ethnicity and CMV serostatus was compiled. A later genetic analysis took genome-wide SNP genotypes for 398 of the 666 donors and used that subset as a discovery cohort. All discovery cohort repertoires had been generated using a single sequencing platform. HLA typing covered class I and class II loci at four-digit resolution. Typing coverage differed by locus: A, B, C, DRB1 and DQB1 were typed in about 629-640 donors, DQA1 in about 510, DPA1 in approximately 600, and DPB1 in approximately 450. Because of strong linkage in the cohort, roughly five DR-DQ haplotypes were treated as single units for association and clustering. Across approximately 400 genotyped donors of the cohort, an average of 235,054 unique TCR beta nucleotide sequences per donor were sequenced, and roughly 17% of those sequences were non-productive.

The cohort was made up of roughly 670 healthy bone marrow donors. At the time of sampling, all cohort members were nominally healthy, though unrecorded immune exposures were likely present. The donor tested CMV seronegative and was one of the 352 seronegative cohort members. A peripheral blood sample was provided by each donor, and peripheral blood mononuclear cells were used for TCR beta sequencing. The Qiagen DNeasy Blood Extraction Kit was used to extract genomic DNA from the blood cell samples. Library preparation used the immunoSEQ multiplex PCR assay. A mixture of 60 forward primers for TCR Vbeta segments and 13 reverse primers for TCR Jbeta segments was used in the multiplex PCR. The CDR3 region of rearranged TCR beta genes was amplified from genomic DNA by a multiplex PCR assay. The Illumina HiSeq System was used to sequence the amplified TCR beta libraries as 87-base-pair reads. Turning to the authors' computational methods: A later analysis counted some 74 million unique TCR beta chains across the 640 or so repertoires, and roughly 11 million of these chains were shared by at least two donors. To remove PCR and sequencing errors, raw reads were error-corrected and collapsed into unique sequences using a nearest-neighbor algorithm that merged closely related sequences. V, D and J gene segments were assigned by aligning CDR3 sequences to IMGT reference sequences. Each retained sequence needed at least a six-nucleotide match to both a V gene segment and a J gene segment. A rearrangement counted as productive if the CDR3 had no stop codons and remained in frame with V and J, and every other rearrangement counted as non-productive. Following IMGT convention, CDR3 was defined as the stretch from the second conserved V-encoded cysteine up to the conserved J-encoded phenylalanine. The earlier analysis of about 610 of the donors excluded any sequence lacking an unambiguous match to a single V gene segment. An earlier analysis of roughly 590 of the donors called V segments functional above 56.7% productive rearrangements and segregating when the between-donor standard deviation exceeded 5%. To diagnose cytomegalovirus status from the catalog of TCR beta chain sequences, a statistical classification framework was built. In a later analysis, TCR nucleotide sequences were compared against IMGT/GENE-DB human TR gene sequences so that V and J genes could be assigned. A later analysis assigned CDR3 sequences and most-parsimonious VDJ recombination scenarios with the TCRdist pipeline. In a later analysis, each TCR beta chain was defined by its CDR3 amino acid sequence together with its V-gene family, and reads without a unique V-gene family were excluded. As a way to deal with suspected cross-contamination and a sequencing artifact, a later analysis dropped more than 500 nucleotide sequences that were highly shared and had low generation probability. In a later analysis, a clonal expansion index for each public chain was calculated from normalized within-repertoire ranks of inferred template counts. Generation probabilities in a later analysis came from a VDJ recombination model fitted to out-of-frame rearrangements, and those results were checked against IGoR. In a later analysis, hypergeometric tests were used to score TCR-TCR, TCR-HLA and TCR-CMV co-occurrence, with a repertoire-size bias correction applied to TCR pairs. False discovery rates were estimated in a later analysis by permuting HLA or CMV assignments 20 times. In a later analysis, co-occurring TCRs were grouped with DBSCAN, and TCRdist sequence similarity was added when clustering was performed within HLA-allele-positive subsets. Repertoires with fewer than 30,000 or more than 120,000 public chains were left out of co-occurrence clustering, as were five repertoires with anomalous nucleotide sharing. The table was pulled from immuneACCESS by TCRdb, which kept in-frame rearrangements only. Such tables lose some clones; where checked, under half of the loss comes from unresolved V genes, and the rest has no known cause. Clone size and V and J calls were adopted from that table, with D and trimming inferred from the DNA. Here the sample has 150,000 to 200,000 clones; 81% occur a single time. The top ten hold approximately 2% of the sample.

The investigation overall reported the following: The classifier was reported to diagnose cytomegalovirus status with high specificity and sensitivity in both the original and validation cohorts. Because the 87-base-pair reads could not distinguish some IMGT-functional V segments, including TRBV6-2 and TRBV6-3, those segments were excluded. The sequencing pipeline was judged likely to have produced a cluster of highly shared sequence variants as a technical artifact. Specific HLA alleles were associated with 16,951 TCR beta sequences at a false discovery rate of 0.05 in a later analysis. An earlier analysis of approximately 600 of the donors showed that most TCR beta V segments appeared in productive rearrangements either about 87% or about 30% of the time, which broadly matched IMGT annotations. According to a later genetic analysis, donors in an Asian-associated ancestry cluster had fewer N-insertions in productive TCRs than the approximately 690-donor mean. In a later analysis, TCR association rates were found to vary across HLA loci, with the most associated TCRs seen for DRB1 alleles and the fewest for HLA-C alleles. The cohort was sequenced for TCR beta chains only, and without alpha or paired-chain data the features that could be detected were limited. In a later analysis, HLA-associated TCR beta chains showed more clonal expansion and lower generation probabilities than non-associated chains that were equally common. Because HLA typing was unavailable for some donors at each locus, only the typed subset was used in association tests. Sequencing depth was assumed to be roughly uniform across donors in the presence/absence analyses, though that assumption may not hold. According to a later analysis, parvovirus B19, influenza, CMV and Epstein-Barr virus appeared linked to several top co-occurrence clusters. A few of the identified cytomegalovirus-associated TCR beta chains were confirmed in vitro to be specific for cytomegalovirus antigens. A further reported finding was that TCR beta sequences accurately predicted the HLA-A and HLA-B alleles for most subjects in the first cohort. In a later genetic analysis, a missense DCLRE1C variant was associated with V-gene and J-gene trimming of TCR beta chains, and the association was replicated in an independent cohort. A later analysis found that most CMV-associated TCR beta chains appeared HLA-restricted, with HLA associations seemingly driven largely by CMV exposure. Because counts were too low, 15 to 20 rarely observed V segments, including chromosome 9 orphons, were excluded from the earlier analysis of several hundred of the donors. According to the authors, the approach could potentially be generalized to other disease states and immunological phenotypes. Strong co-occurrence of HLA alleles, especially DR and DQ, made assigning TCR associations to individual alleles difficult. Correlated functional status among segregating V segments might be attributable to linkage disequilibrium, but an unknown experimental factor could not be ruled out. A total of 164 TCR beta chains were listed by the study as associated with cytomegalovirus. While some public TCRs were present in many individuals, most TCR sequences turned up only very rarely across donors. Immune exposure information for the cohort was limited to CMV serostatus.

There are 14 amino acids in the CDR3, from cysteine to phenylalanine inclusive. Just CDR3 DNA is preserved here, 42 bases in frame from base 1. Looking up the germline V gene (reference sequence) yields CDR1 SEHNR and CDR2 FQNEAQ. V and J are truncated by 6 bases and 0 bases respectively, leaving an intervening sequence of 11 bases. The receptor's source is a man aged 18 to 35 in good health and CMV-seronegative. The sample taken for sequencing was PBMCs. The V gene is TRBV7-9 and the J gene is TRBJ1-2, with no confident D gene call. The CDR3 in this case is CASRKTETNYGYTF. The base sequence is TGTGCCAGCAGGAAGACGGAGACTAACTATGGCTACACCTTC.